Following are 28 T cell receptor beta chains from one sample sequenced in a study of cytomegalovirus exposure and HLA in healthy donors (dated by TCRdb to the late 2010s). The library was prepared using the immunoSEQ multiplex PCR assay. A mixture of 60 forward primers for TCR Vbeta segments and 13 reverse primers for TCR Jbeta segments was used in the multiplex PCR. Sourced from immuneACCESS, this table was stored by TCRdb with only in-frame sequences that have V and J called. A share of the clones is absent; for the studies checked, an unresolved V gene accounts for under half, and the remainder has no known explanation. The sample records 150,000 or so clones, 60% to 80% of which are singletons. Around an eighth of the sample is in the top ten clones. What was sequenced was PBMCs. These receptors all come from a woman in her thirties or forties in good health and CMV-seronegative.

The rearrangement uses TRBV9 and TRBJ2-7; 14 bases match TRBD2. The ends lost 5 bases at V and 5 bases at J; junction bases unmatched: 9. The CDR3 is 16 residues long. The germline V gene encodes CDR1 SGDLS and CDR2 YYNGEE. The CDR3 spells CASSPGLAGGGHEQYF. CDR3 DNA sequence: TGTGCCAGCAGTCCTGGACTAGCGGGAGGAGGGCACGAGCAGTACTTC.

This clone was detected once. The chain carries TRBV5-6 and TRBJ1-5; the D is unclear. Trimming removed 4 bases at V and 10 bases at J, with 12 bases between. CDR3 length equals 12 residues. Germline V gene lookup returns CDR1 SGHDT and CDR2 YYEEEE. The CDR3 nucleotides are TGTGCCAGCAGCGACGGTCCGGGTCCCCAGCATTTT. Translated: CASSDGPGPQHF.

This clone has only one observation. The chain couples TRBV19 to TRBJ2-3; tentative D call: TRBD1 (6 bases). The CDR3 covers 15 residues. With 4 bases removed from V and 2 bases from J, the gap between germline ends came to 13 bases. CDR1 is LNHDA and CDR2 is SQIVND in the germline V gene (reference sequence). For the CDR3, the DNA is TGTGCCAGTAGTAGGACAGTTGGGCACACAGATACGCAGTATTTT. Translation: CASSRTVGHTDTQYF.

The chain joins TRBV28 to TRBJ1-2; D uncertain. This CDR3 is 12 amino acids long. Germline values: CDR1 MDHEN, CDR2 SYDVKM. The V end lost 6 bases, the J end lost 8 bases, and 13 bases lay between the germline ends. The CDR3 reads CASSRLSYGYTF. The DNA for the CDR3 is TGTGCCAGCAGCCGCCTTTCCTACGGCTACACCTTC.

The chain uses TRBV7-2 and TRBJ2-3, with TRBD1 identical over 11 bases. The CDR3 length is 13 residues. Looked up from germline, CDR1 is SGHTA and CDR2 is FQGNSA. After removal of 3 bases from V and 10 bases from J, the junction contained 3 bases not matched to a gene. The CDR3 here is CASSLGQGGSQYF. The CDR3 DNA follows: TGTGCCAGCAGCTTGGGACAGGGGGGATCGCAGTATTTT.

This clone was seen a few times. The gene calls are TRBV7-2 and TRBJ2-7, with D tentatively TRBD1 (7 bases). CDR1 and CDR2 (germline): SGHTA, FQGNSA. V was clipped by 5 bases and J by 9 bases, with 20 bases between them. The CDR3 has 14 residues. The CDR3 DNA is TGTGCCAGCAGCGAAGAGGGGGCTTTAGCGGCGCAGTACTTC. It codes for CASSEEGALAAQYF.

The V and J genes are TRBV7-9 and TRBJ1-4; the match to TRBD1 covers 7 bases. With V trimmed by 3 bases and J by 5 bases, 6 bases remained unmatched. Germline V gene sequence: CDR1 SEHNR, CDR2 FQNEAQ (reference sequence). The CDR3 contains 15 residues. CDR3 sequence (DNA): TGTGCCAGCAGCTTTTGGGACAGTGGAAATGAAAAACTGTTTTTT. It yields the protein CASSFWDSGNEKLFF.

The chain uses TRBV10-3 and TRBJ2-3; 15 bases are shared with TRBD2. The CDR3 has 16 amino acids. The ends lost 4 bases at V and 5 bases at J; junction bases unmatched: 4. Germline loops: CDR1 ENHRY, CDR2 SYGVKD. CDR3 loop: CAISGTSGREIDTQYF. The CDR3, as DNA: TGTGCCATCAGTGGGACTAGCGGGAGGGAGATAGATACGCAGTATTTT.

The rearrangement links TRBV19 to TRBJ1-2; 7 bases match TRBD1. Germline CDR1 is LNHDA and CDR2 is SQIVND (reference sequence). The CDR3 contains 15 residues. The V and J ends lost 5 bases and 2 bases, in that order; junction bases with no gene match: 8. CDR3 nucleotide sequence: TGTGCCAGTAGTCGCGGGACAGACCAAAACTATGGCTACACCTTC. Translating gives CASSRGTDQNYGYTF. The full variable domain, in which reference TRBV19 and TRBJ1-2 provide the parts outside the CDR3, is DGGITQSPKYLFRKEGQNVTLSCEQNLNHDAMYWYRQDPGQGLRLIYYSQIVNDFQKGDIAEGYSVSREKKESFPLTVTSAQKNPTAFYLCASSRGTDQNYGYTFGSGTRLTVV.

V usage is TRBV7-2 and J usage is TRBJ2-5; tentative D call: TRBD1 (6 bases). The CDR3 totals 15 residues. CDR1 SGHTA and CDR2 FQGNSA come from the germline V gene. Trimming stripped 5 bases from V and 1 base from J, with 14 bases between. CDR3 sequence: CASSHRGQLQETQYF. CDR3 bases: TGTGCCAGCAGCCACCGGGGACAACTCCAAGAGACCCAGTACTTC.

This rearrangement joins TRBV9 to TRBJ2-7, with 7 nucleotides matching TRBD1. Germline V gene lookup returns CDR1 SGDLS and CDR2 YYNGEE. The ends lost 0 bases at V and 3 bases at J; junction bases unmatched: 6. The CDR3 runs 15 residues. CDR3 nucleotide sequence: TGTGCCAGCAGCGTAGGACCAGGGGACAGCTACGAGCAGTACTTC. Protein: CASSVGPGDSYEQYF. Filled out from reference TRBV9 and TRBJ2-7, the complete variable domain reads DSGVTQTPKHLITATGQRVTLRCSPRSGDLSVYWYQQSLDQGLQFLIQYYNGEERAKGNILERFSAQQFPDLHSELNLSSLELGDSALYFCASSVGPGDSYEQYFGPGTRLTVT.

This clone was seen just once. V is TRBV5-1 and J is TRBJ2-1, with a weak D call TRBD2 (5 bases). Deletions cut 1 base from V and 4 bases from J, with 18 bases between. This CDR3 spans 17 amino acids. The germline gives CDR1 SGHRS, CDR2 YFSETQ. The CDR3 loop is CASSLRVMGTGYNEQFF. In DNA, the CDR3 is TGCGCCAGCAGCTTGAGGGTAATGGGAACGGGGTACAATGAGCAGTTCTTC.

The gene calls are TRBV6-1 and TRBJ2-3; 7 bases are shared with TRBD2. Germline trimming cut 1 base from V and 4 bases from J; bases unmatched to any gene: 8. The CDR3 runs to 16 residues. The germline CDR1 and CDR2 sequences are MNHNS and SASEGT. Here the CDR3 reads CASSEDSGRGADTQYF. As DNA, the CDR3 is TGTGCCAGCAGTGAAGACAGCGGTCGGGGGGCAGATACGCAGTATTTT.

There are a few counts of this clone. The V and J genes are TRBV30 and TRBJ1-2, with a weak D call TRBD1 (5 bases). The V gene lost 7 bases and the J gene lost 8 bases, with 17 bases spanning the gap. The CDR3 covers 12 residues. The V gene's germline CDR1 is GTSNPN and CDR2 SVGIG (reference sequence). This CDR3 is CASSTGQWGYTF. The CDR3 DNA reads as TGTGCCTCCTCCACAGGTCAATGGGGCTACACCTTC. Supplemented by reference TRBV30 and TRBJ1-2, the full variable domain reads SQTIHQWPATLVQPVGSPLSLECTVEGTSNPNLYWYRQAAGRGLQLLFYSVGIGQISSEVPQNLSASRPQDRQFILSSKKLLLSDSGFYLCASSTGQWGYTFGSGTRLTVV.

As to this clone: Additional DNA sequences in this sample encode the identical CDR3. The CDR3 region is CASSQVLGTIEGGLETQYF. The CDR3 region has the DNA TGTGCCAGCAGCCAGGTCTTGGGTACGATCGAGGGCGGGTTGGAGACCCAGTACTTC. This chain uses TRBV4-2 with TRBJ2-5; possibly TRBD2 for D (5 bases). The length of the CDR3 is 19 residues. Trimming removed 3 bases at V and 5 bases at J, with 28 bases between. CDR1 and CDR2 (germline): LGHNA, YNFKEQ.

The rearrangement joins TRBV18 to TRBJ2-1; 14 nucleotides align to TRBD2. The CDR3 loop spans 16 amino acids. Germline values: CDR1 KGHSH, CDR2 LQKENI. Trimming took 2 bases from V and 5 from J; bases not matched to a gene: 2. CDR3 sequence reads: CASSPRGLAGDNEQFF. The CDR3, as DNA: TGTGCCAGCTCACCAAGGGGACTAGCGGGGGACAATGAGCAGTTCTTC. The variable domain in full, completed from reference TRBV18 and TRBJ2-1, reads NAGVMQNPRHLVRRRGQEARLRCSPMKGHSHVYWYRQLPEEGLKFMVYLQKENIIDESGMPKERFSAEFPKEGPSILRIQQVVRGDSAAYFCASSPRGLAGDNEQFFGPGTRLTVL.

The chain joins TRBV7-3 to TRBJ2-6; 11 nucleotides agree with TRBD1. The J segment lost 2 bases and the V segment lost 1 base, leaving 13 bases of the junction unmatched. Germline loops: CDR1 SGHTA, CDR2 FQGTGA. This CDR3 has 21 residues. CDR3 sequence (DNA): TGTGCCAGCAGCTTAATATCCGGGCGGGGACAGGGGGTACCTGGGGCCAACGTCCTGACTTTC. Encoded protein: CASSLISGRGQGVPGANVLTF.

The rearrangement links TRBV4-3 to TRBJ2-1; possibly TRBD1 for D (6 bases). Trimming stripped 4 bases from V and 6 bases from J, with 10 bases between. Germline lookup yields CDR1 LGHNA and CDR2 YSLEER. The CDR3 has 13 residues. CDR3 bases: TGCGCCAGCAGCCTGGACAGTATCAATGAGCAGTTCTTC. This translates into CASSLDSINEQFF.

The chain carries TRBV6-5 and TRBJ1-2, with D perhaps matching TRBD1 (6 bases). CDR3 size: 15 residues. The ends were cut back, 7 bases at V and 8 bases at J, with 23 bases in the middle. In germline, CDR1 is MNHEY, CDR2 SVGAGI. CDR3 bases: TGTGCCAGCATCCCAAAGGGGGAAGGGGTCGGCGGCTACACCTTC. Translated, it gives CASIPKGEGVGGYTF.

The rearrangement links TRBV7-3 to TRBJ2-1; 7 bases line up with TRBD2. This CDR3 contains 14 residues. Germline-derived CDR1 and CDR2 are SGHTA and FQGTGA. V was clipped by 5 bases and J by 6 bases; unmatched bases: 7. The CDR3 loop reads CASSITSVGNEQFF. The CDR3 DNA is TGTGCCAGCAGCATCACTAGCGTTGGCAATGAGCAGTTCTTC. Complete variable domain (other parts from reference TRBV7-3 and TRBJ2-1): GAGVSQTPSNKVTEKGKYVELRCDPISGHTALYWYRQSLGQGPEFLIYFQGTGAADDSGLPNDRFFAVRPEGSVSTLKIQRTERGDSAVYLCASSITSVGNEQFFGPGTRLTVL.

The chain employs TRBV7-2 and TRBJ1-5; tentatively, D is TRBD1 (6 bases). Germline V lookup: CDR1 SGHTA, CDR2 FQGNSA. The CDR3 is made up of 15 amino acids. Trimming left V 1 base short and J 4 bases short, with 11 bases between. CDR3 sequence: CASSLETGQNQPQHF. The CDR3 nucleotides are TGTGCCAGCAGCTTAGAGACAGGCCAGAATCAGCCCCAGCATTTT.

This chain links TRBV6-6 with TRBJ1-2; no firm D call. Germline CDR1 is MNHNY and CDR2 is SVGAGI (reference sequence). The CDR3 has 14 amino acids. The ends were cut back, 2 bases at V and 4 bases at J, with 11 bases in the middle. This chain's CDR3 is CASSYSGVSYGYTF. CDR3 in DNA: TGTGCCAGCAGTTACAGCGGGGTGAGCTATGGCTACACCTTC.

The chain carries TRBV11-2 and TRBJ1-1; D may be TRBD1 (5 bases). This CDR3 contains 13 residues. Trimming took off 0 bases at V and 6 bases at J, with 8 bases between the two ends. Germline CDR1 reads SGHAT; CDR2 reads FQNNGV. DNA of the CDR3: TGTGCCAGCAGCTTAGATCTGGGGCCTGAAGCTTTCTTT. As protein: CASSLDLGPEAFF. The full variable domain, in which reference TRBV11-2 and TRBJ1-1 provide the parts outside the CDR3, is EAGVAQSPRYKIIEKRQSVAFWCNPISGHATLYWYQQILGQGPKLLIQFQNNGVVDDSQLPKDRFSAERLKGVDSTLKIQPAKLEDSAVYLCASSLDLGPEAFFGQGTRLTVV.

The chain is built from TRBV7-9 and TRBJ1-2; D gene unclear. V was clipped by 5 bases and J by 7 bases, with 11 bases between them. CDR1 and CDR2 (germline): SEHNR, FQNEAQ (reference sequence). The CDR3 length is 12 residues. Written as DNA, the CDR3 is TGTGCCAGCAGCCTTTTCGGTGGTGGCTACACCTTC. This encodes CASSLFGGGYTF.

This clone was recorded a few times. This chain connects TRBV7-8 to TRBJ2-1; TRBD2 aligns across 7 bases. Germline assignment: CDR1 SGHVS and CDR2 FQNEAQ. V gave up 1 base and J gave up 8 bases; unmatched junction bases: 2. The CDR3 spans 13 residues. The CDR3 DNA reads TGTGCCAGCAGCTTAGTAGGGAGGGATGAGCAGTTCTTC. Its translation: CASSLVGRDEQFF.

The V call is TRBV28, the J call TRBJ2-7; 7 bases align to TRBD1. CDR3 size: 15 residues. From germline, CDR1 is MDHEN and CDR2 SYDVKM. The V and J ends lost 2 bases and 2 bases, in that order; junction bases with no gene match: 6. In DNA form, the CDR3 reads TGTGCCAGCAGTTTAGTCACAGGGGCCACCTACGAGCAGTACTTC. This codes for CASSLVTGATYEQYF.

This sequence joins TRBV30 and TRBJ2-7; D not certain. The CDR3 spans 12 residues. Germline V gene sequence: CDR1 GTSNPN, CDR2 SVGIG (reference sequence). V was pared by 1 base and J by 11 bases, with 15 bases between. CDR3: CAWSGGGQSEYF. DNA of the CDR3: TGTGCCTGGAGTGGAGGCGGTCAGTCAGAGTACTTC.

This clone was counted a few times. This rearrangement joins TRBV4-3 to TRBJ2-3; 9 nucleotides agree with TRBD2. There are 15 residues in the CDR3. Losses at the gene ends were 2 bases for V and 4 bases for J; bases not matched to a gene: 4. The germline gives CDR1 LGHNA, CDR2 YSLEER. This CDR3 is CASSQLGLASDTQYF. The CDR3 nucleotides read TGCGCCAGCAGCCAATTGGGACTAGCCTCAGATACGCAGTATTTT.